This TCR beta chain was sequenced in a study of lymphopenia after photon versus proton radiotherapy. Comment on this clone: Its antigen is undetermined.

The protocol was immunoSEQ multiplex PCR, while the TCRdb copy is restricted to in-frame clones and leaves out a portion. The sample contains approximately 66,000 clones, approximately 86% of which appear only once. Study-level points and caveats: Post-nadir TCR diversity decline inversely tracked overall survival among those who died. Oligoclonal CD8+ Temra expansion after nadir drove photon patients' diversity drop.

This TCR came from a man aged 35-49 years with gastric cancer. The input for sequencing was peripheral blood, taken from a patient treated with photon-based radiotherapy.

The CDR3 is CASSSPNSYEQYF. CDR3 coding DNA: TGTGCCAGCAGTTCTCCTAACAGCTACGAGCAGTACTTC. The chain has TRBV7-9 and TRBJ2-5; D gene uncertain. The better agreement between TRBJ2-7 and the DNA end casts doubt on the J call. Germline lookup yields CDR1 SEHNR and CDR2 FQNEAQ (reference sequence). This CDR3 is 13 amino acids long.